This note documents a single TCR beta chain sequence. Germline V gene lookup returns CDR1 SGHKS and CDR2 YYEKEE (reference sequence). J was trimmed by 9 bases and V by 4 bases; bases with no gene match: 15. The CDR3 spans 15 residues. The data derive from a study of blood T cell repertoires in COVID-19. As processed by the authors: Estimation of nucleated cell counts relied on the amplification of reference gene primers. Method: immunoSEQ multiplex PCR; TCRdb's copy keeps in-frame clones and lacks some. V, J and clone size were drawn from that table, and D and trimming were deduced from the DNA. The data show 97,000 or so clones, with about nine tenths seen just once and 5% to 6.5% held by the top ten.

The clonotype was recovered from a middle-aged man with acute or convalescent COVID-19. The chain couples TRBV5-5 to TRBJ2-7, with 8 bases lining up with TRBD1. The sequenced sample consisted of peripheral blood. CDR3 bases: TGTGCCAGCAGCGGACCCGGACAGGGTTACGTCGTGCAGTACTTC. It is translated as CASSGPGQGYVVQYF.